The 17 T cell receptor beta chains below come from one sample, sequenced in a study of beta chain features in type 1 diabetes (dated by TCRdb to 2017 to 2018). General findings and caveats noted by the study authors: Type 1 diabetes patients showed a moderate but significant shortening of TCRB CDR3 length in all four CD4+ subsets.

No cognate antigen is known for these TCRs. Libraries were constructed by the immunoSEQ multiplex PCR assay. All of the isolated RNA was reverse transcribed with the High Capacity cDNA Reverse Transcription Kit, so expressed TCRB transcripts were sequenced. TCRdb retrieved this table from immuneACCESS and kept in-frame rearrangements only. Not all clones are present; in checked studies, unresolved V genes account for under half, and no reason is known for the remainder. The sample includes around 260,000 clones, with roughly 21% observed a single time. The leading ten clones occupy around 0.03% of the sample. The sequenced sample consisted of naive CD4+ T cells from blood. The cell subset or site label here, explained by the study, means: true naive CD4+ T cells. The receptors shown here come from a woman between 40 and 55 years old with type 1 diabetes.

The genes are TRBV6-6 and TRBJ2-3; 8 nucleotides line up with TRBD1. CDR1 is MNHNY and CDR2 is SVGAGI in the germline V gene (reference sequence). This CDR3 has 13 residues. V trimming: 8 bases; J trimming: 4 bases; junction bases outside the gene matches: 5. The CDR3 coding sequence is TGTGCCAGCCTCCCAGGGGGCGCAGATACGCAGTATTTT. It is translated as CASLPGGADTQYF.

This clone was detected a few times. The chain joins TRBV2 to TRBJ2-7, with D possibly being TRBD1 (6 bases). Looked up from germline, CDR1 is SNHLY and CDR2 is FYNNEI. This CDR3 has 14 residues. The ends were cut back, 3 bases at V and 3 bases at J, with 12 bases in the middle. The CDR3 nucleotides read TGTGCCAGCAGTGAGGGGGCAGGTGACTACGAGCAGTACTTC. Protein product: CASSEGAGDYEQYF.

CDR3 DNA sequence: TGCGCCAGCAGCCAAGATCGATCGCCGGTAAACATTCAGTACTTC. This translates into CASSQDRSPVNIQYF. The chain couples TRBV4-3 to TRBJ2-4; D is unclear. This CDR3 is 15 amino acids long. The germline CDR1 and CDR2 sequences are LGHNA and YSLEER. The V end lost 0 bases, the J end lost 6 bases, and 12 bases lay between the germline ends.

In its sample, this clone was seen a few times. The chain joins TRBV7-2 to TRBJ2-3, with D possibly being TRBD1 (6 bases). The CDR3 consists of 14 residues. Trimming shortened V by 5 bases and J by 3 bases, and 12 bases separated the two germline ends. CDR1 and CDR2 from the germline V gene are SGHTA and FQGNSA. The CDR3 bases are TGTGCCAGCAGCCCCCGAGGGGGTACAGATACGCAGTATTTT. Protein: CASSPRGGTDTQYF.

The gene calls are TRBV6-5 and TRBJ2-7, with D hard to call. The CDR3 extends over 11 amino acids. From germline, CDR1 is MNHEY and CDR2 SVGAGI. The V end lost 4 bases, the J end lost 7 bases, and 8 bases lay between the germline ends. CDR3 sequence reads: CASSFQAEQYF. DNA of the CDR3: TGTGCCAGCAGTTTTCAGGCTGAGCAGTACTTC.

The rearrangement uses TRBV5-6 and TRBJ1-2; 7 bases fit TRBD1. After removal of 1 base from V and 2 bases from J, the junction contained 5 bases not matched to a gene. Per the germline V gene, CDR1 is SGHDT and CDR2 is YYEEEE. The CDR3 contains 15 residues. The CDR3 bases are TGTGCCAGCAGCTTGCGGCCGGGACAGAACTATGGCTACACCTTC. It encodes CASSLRPGQNYGYTF.

V is TRBV9 and J is TRBJ2-1, with TRBD2 matching 8 bases. With 2 bases clipped from V and 6 bases from J, the junction kept 4 bases outside the gene matches. CDR1 is SGDLS and CDR2 is YYNGEE in the germline V gene. The CDR3 covers 14 residues. CDR3 nucleotide sequence: TGTGCCAGCAGCGTGACGGGAGGGCTCAATGAGCAGTTCTTC. Translation gives CASSVTGGLNEQFF.

This sequence joins TRBV9 and TRBJ1-4; D remains ambiguous. Trimming took 3 bases from V and 9 from J, leaving 21 bases between them. This CDR3 region has 16 residues. The germline V gene encodes CDR1 SGDLS and CDR2 YYNGEE. This chain's CDR3 is CASSGTGSGVFQKLFF. CDR3 DNA sequence: TGTGCCAGCAGCGGGACTGGGTCTGGTGTTTTCCAAAAACTGTTTTTT. Together with reference TRBV9 and TRBJ1-4, the CDR3 gives the full variable domain: DSGVTQTPKHLITATGQRVTLRCSPRSGDLSVYWYQQSLDQGLQFLIQYYNGEERAKGNILERFSAQQFPDLHSELNLSSLELGDSALYFCASSGTGSGVFQKLFFGSGTQLSVL.

This chain uses TRBV14 with TRBJ1-2, with D possibly being TRBD1 (5 bases). In germline, CDR1 is SGHDN, CDR2 FVKESK. V dropped 0 bases and J dropped 6 bases, with 14 bases sitting between them. The length of the CDR3 is 15 residues. The CDR3 DNA sequence: TGTGCCAGCAGCCAAGATCGCAGGGATCTTGATGGCTACACCTTC. The encoded protein is CASSQDRRDLDGYTF.

This clone occurred a few times. The chain recombines TRBV7-9 with TRBJ1-1; a possible D gene is TRBD1 (5 bases). Trimming took off 5 bases at V and 9 bases at J, with 13 bases between the two ends. CDR3 size: 12 residues. From germline, CDR1 is SEHNR and CDR2 FQNEAQ (reference sequence). CDR3 amino acids: CASSPGARKAFF. The CDR3 DNA reads TGTGCCAGCAGCCCTGGGGCCAGAAAAGCTTTCTTT.

The genes are TRBV28 and TRBJ1-2; D remains unclear. CDR3 size: 13 residues. Germline CDR1 and CDR2: MDHEN and SYDVKM. The V end lost 2 bases, the J end lost 2 bases, and 6 bases lay between the germline ends. The CDR3 DNA follows: TGTGCCAGCAGTTTAGCCGAGAACTATGGCTACACCTTC. Amino acid sequence: CASSLAENYGYTF.

This chain joins TRBV30 and TRBJ2-4; D remains unclear. This CDR3 is 13 amino acids long. Germline CDR1 reads GTSNPN; CDR2 reads SVGIG (reference sequence). Trimming removed 3 bases at V and 9 bases at J, with 15 bases between. In DNA, the CDR3 is TGTGCCTGGAGCCTGTGGCAGGTTCGCATTCAGTACTTC. Translated, it gives CAWSLWQVRIQYF.

V is TRBV7-2 and J is TRBJ2-5; D call uncertain. This CDR3 has 11 residues. CDR1 is SGHTA, CDR2 FQGNSA, per germline. V lost 4 bases to trimming and J lost 4 bases, with 4 bases between them. In DNA form, the CDR3 reads TGTGCCAGCAGCTACGGAGAGACCCAGTACTTC. It encodes CASSYGETQYF.

This clone was recorded a few times. The chain carries TRBV7-3 and TRBJ2-2; D ambiguous. The germline CDR1 and CDR2 sequences are SGHTA and FQGTGA. Trimming left V 2 bases short and J 1 base short, with 5 bases between. This CDR3 has 14 amino acids. This CDR3 is CASSLPMNTGELFF. CDR3 DNA sequence: TGTGCCAGCAGCTTACCCATGAACACCGGGGAGCTGTTTTTT.

This clone was picked up a small number of times. The genes are TRBV29-1 and TRBJ2-7, with 8 bases that match TRBD2. The length of the CDR3 is 13 residues. V lost 4 bases and J lost 4; bases outside the gene matches: 6. CDR1 SQVTM and CDR2 ANQGSEA come from the germline V gene. For the CDR3, the DNA is TGCAGCGTTGCAGCGGGGGATCGATACGAGCAGTACTTC. This translates into CSVAAGDRYEQYF.

The chain combines TRBV18 with TRBJ2-7; D gene uncertain. The CDR3 consists of 13 residues. Germline CDR1 and CDR2: KGHSH and LQKENI. The V end was cut by 6 bases, the J end by 0 bases, with 9 bases between. Here the CDR3 reads CASSGLASYEQYF. CDR3 sequence (DNA): TGTGCCAGCTCCGGCTTAGCCTCCTACGAGCAGTACTTC.

This clone was picked up a small number of times. The chain carries TRBV2 and TRBJ2-1; TRBD2 is a possible D gene (5 bases). The ends were cut back, 8 bases at V and 10 bases at J, with 12 bases in the middle. The CDR3 is made up of 11 amino acids. From germline, CDR1 is SNHLY and CDR2 FYNNEI. CDR3 DNA: TGTGCCAGCCTGAGACGGGAAGAGCAGTTCTTC. This codes for CASLRREEQFF. The entire variable domain, with the rest obtained from reference TRBV2 and TRBJ2-1, is as follows: EPEVTQTPSHQVTQMGQEVILRCVPISNHLYFYWYRQILGQKVEFLVSFYNNEISEKSEIFDDQFSVERPDGSNFTLKIRSTKLEDSAMYFCASLRREEQFFGPGTRLTVL.